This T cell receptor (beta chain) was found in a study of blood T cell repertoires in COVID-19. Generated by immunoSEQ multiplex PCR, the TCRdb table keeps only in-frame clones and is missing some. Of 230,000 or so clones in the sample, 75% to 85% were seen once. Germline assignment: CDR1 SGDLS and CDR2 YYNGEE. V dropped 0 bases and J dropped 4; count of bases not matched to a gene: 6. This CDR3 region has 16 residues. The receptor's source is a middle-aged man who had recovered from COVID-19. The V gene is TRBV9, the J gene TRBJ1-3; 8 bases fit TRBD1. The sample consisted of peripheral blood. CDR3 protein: CASSVAATGAGNTIYF. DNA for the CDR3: TGTGCCAGCAGCGTAGCTGCGACAGGGGCGGGAAACACCATATATTTT.